This TCR beta chain was obtained from a study of T cells in Graves' hyperthyroidism and ophthalmopathy. Graves' hyperthyroidism without ophthalmopathy progression within 18 months was termed stable. Hyperthyroidism had been newly diagnosed in patients aged 18 to 65, and its duration was under 2 months. Not enrolled were patients with uncontrolled infection, other autoimmune disease, pregnancy or lactation. Each diagnosis drew on symptoms, thyroxine, TRAb, thyroid ultrasound and orbital computed tomography findings. This clonotype showed up many times. The CDR3 regions of TCR beta were amplified from RNA transcripts. The TCR CDR3 was amplified in a first-round RT-PCR using the HTBI primer set. TCRdb itself ran the multiplex PCR reads through MiXCR, one entry per CDR3 protein. The sample lists some 770,000 distinct CDR3 sequences, 16% occurring once. This CDR3 contains 14 residues. V lost 4 bases, J lost 0 bases, and 2 bases stayed unmatched. Germline CDR1 reads DFQATT; CDR2 reads SNEGSKA (reference sequence).

The receptor's source is a man aged 18 to 35 with Graves' hyperthyroidism. The genes are TRBV20-1 and TRBJ2-7; TRBD1 agrees at 11 bases. The sample taken for sequencing was blood. This CDR3 reads CSATGTGGSYEQYF. The CDR3 coding sequence is TGCAGTGCTACCGGGACAGGGGGCTCCTACGAGCAGTACTTC.